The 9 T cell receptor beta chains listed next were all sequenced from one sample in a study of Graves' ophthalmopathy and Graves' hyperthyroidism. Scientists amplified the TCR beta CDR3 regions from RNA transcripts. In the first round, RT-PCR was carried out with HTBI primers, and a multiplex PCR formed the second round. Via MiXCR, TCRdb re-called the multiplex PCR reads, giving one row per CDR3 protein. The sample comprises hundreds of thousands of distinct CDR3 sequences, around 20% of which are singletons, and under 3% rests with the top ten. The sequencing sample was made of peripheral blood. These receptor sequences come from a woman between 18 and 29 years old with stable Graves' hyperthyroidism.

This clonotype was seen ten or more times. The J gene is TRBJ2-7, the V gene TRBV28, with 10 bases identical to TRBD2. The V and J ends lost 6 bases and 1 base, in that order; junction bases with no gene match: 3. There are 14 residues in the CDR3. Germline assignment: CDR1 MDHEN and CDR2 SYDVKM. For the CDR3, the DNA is TGTGCCAGCAGACTAGCGGGGTCTTCCTACGAGCAGTACTTC. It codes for CASRLAGSSYEQYF.

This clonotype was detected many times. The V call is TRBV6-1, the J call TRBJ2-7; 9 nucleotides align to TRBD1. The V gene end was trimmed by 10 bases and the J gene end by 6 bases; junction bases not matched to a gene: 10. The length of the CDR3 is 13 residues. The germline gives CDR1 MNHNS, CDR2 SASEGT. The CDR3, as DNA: TGTGCCACCCTACGAGTGGACAGGGGCGAGCAGTACTTC. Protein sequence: CATLRVDRGEQYF.

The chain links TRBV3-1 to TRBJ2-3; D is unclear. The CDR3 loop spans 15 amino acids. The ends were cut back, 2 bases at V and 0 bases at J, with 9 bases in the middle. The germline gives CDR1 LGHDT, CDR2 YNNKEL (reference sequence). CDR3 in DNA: TGTGCCAGCAGCCAAATGACTCAAAGCACAGATACGCAGTATTTT. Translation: CASSQMTQSTDTQYF.

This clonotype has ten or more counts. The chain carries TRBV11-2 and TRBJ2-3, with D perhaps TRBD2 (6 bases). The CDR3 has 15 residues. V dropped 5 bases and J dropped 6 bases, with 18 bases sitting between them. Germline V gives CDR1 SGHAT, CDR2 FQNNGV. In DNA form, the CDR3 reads TGTGCCAGCAGCCGCTATAGCGGAGGAGTGGATACGCAGTATTTT. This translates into CASSRYSGGVDTQYF. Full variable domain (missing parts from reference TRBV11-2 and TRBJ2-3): EAGVAQSPRYKIIEKRQSVAFWCNPISGHATLYWYQQILGQGPKLLIQFQNNGVVDDSQLPKDRFSAERLKGVDSTLKIQPAKLEDSAVYLCASSRYSGGVDTQYFGPGTRLTVL.

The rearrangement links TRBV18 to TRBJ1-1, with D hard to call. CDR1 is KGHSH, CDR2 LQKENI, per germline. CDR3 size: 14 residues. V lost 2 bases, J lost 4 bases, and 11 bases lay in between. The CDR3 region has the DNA TGTGCCAGCTCACCAGAAAAAACGAGCACTGAAGCTTTCTTT. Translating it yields CASSPEKTSTEAFF.

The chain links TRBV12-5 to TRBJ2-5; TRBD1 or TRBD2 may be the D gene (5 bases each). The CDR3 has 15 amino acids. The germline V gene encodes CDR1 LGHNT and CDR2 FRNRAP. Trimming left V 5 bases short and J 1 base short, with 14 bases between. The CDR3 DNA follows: TGTGCTAGTGGTCTTCCAGGGACGGCCCAAGAGACCCAGTACTTC. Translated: CASGLPGTAQETQYF.

In DNA, the CDR3 is TGTGCCAGCAGCGTGTCTAGCGGGAGGGCCTTTGGGGCCTACGAGCAGTACTTC. As protein: CASSVSSGRAFGAYEQYF. This sequence joins TRBV11-2 and TRBJ2-7; TRBD2 agrees at 12 bases. The V gene end was trimmed by 5 bases and the J gene end by 2 bases; junction bases not matched to a gene: 13. The V gene's germline CDR1 is SGHAT and CDR2 FQNNGV. This CDR3 region has 18 residues.

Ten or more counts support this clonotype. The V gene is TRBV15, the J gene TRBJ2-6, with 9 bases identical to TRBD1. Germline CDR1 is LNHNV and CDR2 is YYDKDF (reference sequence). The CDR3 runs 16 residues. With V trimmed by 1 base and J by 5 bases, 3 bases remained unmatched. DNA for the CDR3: TGTGCCACCAGCAGAGGGACAGGGGTATGGGCCAACGTCCTGACTTTC. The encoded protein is CATSRGTGVWANVLTF.

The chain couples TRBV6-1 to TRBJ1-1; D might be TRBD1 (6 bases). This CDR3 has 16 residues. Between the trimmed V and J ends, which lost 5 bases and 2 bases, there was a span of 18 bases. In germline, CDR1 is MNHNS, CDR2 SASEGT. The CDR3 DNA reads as TGTGCCAGCAGTCTGCCTCAAGGGGGTCTAAACACTGAAGCTTTCTTT. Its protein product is CASSLPQGGLNTEAFF.